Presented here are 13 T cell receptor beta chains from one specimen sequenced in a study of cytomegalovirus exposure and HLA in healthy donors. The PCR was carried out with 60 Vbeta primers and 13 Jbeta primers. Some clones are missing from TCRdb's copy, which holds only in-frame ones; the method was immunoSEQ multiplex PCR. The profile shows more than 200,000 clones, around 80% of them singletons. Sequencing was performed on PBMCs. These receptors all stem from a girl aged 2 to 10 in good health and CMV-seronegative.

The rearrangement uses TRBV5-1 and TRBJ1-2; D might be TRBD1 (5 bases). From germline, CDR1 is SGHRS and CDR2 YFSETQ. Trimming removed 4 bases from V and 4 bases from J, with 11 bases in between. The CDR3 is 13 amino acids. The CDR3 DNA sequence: TGCGCCAGCAGCCCTGACAGAACCTATGGCTACACCTTC. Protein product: CASSPDRTYGYTF.

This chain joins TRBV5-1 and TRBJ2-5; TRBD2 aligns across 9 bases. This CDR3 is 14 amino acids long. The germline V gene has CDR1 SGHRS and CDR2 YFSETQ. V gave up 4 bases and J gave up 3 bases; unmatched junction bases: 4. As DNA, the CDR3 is TGCGCCAGCAGCCATCTAGCGGGGAAAGAGACCCAGTACTTC. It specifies CASSHLAGKETQYF.

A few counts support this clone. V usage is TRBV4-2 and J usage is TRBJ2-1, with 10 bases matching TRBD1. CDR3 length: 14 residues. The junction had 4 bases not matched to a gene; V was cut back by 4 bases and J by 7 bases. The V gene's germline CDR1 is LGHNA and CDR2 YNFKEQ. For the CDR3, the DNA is TGTGCCAGCAGCCCGGGACAGGGGCGGAATGAGCAGTTCTTC. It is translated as CASSPGQGRNEQFF.

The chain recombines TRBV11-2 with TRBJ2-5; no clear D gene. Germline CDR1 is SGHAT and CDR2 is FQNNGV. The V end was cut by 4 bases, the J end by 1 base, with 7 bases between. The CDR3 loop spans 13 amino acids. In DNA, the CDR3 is TGTGCCAGCAGCTCGGTCGGCCAAGAGACCCAGTACTTC. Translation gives CASSSVGQETQYF.

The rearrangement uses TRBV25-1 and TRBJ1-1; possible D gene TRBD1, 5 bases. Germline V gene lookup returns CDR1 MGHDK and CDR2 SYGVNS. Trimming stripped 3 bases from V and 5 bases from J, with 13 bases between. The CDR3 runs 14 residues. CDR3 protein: CASSESGRETEAFF. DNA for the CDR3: TGTGCCAGCAGTGAGTCGGGGCGGGAGACTGAAGCTTTCTTT.

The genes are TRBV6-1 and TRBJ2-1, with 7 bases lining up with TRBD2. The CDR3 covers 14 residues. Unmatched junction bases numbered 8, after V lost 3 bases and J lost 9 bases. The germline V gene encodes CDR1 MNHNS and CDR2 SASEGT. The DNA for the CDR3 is TGTGCCAGCAGTGAGACCAGGCAGCGGGGTGAGCAGTTCTTC. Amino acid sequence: CASSETRQRGEQFF.

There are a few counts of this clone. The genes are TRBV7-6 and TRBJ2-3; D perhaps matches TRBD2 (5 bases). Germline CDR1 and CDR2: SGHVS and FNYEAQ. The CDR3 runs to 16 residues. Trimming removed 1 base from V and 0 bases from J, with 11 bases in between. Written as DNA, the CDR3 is TGTGCCAGCAGCTTAGGTTATAGGGAGAGCACAGATACGCAGTATTTT. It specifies CASSLGYRESTDTQYF.

This chain's CDR3 is CASSYAGGPEAFF. CDR3 coding DNA: TGTGCCAGCAGCTATGCAGGGGGTCCTGAAGCTTTCTTT. J is TRBJ1-1 and V is TRBV5-5, with 7 nucleotides matching TRBD1. The CDR3 loop spans 13 amino acids. The germline V gene has CDR1 SGHKS and CDR2 YYEKEE (reference sequence). V lost 3 bases and J lost 6; bases outside the gene matches: 5.

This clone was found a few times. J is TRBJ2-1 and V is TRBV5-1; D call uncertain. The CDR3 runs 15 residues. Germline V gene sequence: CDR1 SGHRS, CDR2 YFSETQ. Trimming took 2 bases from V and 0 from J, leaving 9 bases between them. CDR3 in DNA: TGCGCCAGCAGCTTTGAGGTGGGCTCCTACAATGAGCAGTTCTTC. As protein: CASSFEVGSYNEQFF. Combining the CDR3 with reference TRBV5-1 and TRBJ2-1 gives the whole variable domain KAGVTQTPRYLIKTRGQQVTLSCSPISGHRSVSWYQQTPGQGLQFLFEYFSETQRNKGNFPGRFSGRQFSNSRSEMNVSTLELGDSALYLCASSFEVGSYNEQFFGPGTRLTVL.

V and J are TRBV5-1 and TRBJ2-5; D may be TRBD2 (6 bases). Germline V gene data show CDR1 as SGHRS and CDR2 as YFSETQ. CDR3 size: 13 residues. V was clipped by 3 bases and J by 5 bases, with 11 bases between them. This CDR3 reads CASSSGRGETQYF. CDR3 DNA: TGCGCCAGCAGCTCCGGACGGGGGGAGACCCAGTACTTC.

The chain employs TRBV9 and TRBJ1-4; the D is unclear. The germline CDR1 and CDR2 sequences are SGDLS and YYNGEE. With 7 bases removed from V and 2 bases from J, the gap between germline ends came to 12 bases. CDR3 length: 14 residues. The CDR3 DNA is TGTGCCAGCCCCCAGTGGGCCACTAATGAAAAACTGTTTTTT. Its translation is CASPQWATNEKLFF.

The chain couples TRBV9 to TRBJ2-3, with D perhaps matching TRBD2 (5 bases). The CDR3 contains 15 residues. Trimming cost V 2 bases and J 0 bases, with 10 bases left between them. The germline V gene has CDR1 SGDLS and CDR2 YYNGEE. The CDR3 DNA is TGTGCCAGCAGCGTTAAGGGCGGGAGCACAGATACGCAGTATTTT. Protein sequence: CASSVKGGSTDTQYF. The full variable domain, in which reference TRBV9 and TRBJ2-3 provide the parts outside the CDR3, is DSGVTQTPKHLITATGQRVTLRCSPRSGDLSVYWYQQSLDQGLQFLIQYYNGEERAKGNILERFSAQQFPDLHSELNLSSLELGDSALYFCASSVKGGSTDTQYFGPGTRLTVL.

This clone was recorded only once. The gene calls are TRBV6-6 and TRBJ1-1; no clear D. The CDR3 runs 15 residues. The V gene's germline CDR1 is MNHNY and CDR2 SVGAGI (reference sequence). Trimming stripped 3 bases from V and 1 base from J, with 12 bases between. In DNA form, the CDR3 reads TGTGCCAGCAGTTATGATTCGGGGAAGAACACTGAAGCTTTCTTT. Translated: CASSYDSGKNTEAFF.